This T cell receptor beta chain was retrieved from a study of immune characterization of retroperitoneal liposarcoma. CDR1 and CDR2 (germline): SGHDN, FVKESK. The CDR3 length is 14 residues. TCRdb analysed the PCR reads with MiXCR anew, one entry per CDR3 protein. This sample yields around 20,000 distinct CDR3 sequences, of which about 35% are seen a single time; approximately 8% belongs to the top ten. The receptor was isolated from a male donor with retroperitoneal liposarcoma. The V gene is TRBV14, the J gene TRBJ2-5, with D tentatively TRBD2 (6 bases). Near its end, the DNA agrees better with TRBJ2-1, so the J call may be wrong. Material: blood. The chain's CDR3 is CASSQGLSSYEQFF. The DNA of the CDR3 is TGTGCCAGCAGCCAGGGACTTTCCTCCTACGAGCAGTTCTTC.